The following is a T cell receptor (beta chain) sequence with its context. Antigen unknown. Per the germline V gene, CDR1 is SGHTA and CDR2 is FQGTGA. The CDR3 has 14 amino acids. V dropped 5 bases and J dropped 6 bases, with 17 bases sitting between them. This sample is drawn from a study of beta chain features in type 1 diabetes. Study-wide results and caveats: Any PCR bias toward short templates would affect both groups alike.

cDNA synthesis used the whole RNA isolate, giving expressed TCRB sequences. Repertoires were generated with immunoSEQ multiplex PCR, while TCRdb's copy carries only in-frame clones and drops some. The table records around 99,000 clones, 40% of them present only once. Specimen: stem cell memory CD4+ T cells from blood. The source of this sequence is a woman in her late teens or twenties in good health. This chain links TRBV7-3 with TRBJ2-7; the D gene is possibly TRBD2 (6 bases). The CDR3 DNA is TGTGCCAGCAGCCCGACTAGTTCTGGCATCGAGCAGTACTTC. It encodes CASSPTSSGIEQYF.